This T cell receptor beta chain stems from a study of cytomegalovirus exposure and HLA in healthy donors. Overall study context: Of 398 genotyped donors, approximately 84% clustered with self-reported Caucasian donors.

This PCR relied on a set of 60 Vbeta primers and 13 Jbeta primers. The data were produced by immunoSEQ multiplex PCR, yet TCRdb's version contains in-frame clones alone and is incomplete. Of 130,000 or so clones in the sample, just under 80% were seen once. In its sample, this clone was seen once. No antigen is known for it. The donors comprised healthy bone marrow donors. Study-wide points: There were reportedly fewer N-insertions in an Asian-associated ancestry cluster than the approximately 700-donor mean, in a later analysis.

The CDR3 covers 15 residues. Trimming took 1 base from V and 4 from J, leaving 14 bases between them. Germline V gene data show CDR1 as SGHNT and CDR2 as YYREEE (reference sequence). This clonotype originated in a young woman in good health and CMV-seronegative. Material: PBMCs. The chain couples TRBV5-4 to TRBJ1-2; unclear D gene. CDR3 loop: CASSLRGSEPYGYTF. The CDR3 bases are TGTGCCAGCAGCTTGAGAGGGTCAGAACCCTATGGCTACACCTTC.